The entry below describes one T cell receptor beta chain. Its specificity is not known. The entry originates in a study of T cells in Graves' hyperthyroidism and ophthalmopathy. Findings and caveats of the study: From stable hyperthyroidism, ophthalmopathy was separated by a 13 V-J model.

The CDR3 totals 15 residues. Trimming took 4 bases from V and 3 from J, leaving 14 bases between them. Germline V gene lookup returns CDR1 SGHRS and CDR2 YFSETQ. A lack of ophthalmopathy progression within 18 months defined stable Graves' hyperthyroidism. Patients with uncontrolled infections, other autoimmune diseases, pregnancy or lactation were excluded. The investigators amplified TCR beta CDR3 regions from RNA transcripts. The HTBI primer set drove a first-round RT-PCR of the TCR CDR3. TCRdb recomputed calls from the multiplex PCR reads with MiXCR, one row per CDR3 protein. Of hundreds of thousands of distinct CDR3 sequences listed, 12% to 15% were seen once; the top ten hold approximately 13%.

V gene TRBV5-1 combines with J gene TRBJ1-5; D is ambiguous. Sequenced material: blood. The TCR sequence derives from a woman aged 40 to 50 with Graves' hyperthyroidism. CDR3 in amino acids: CASSLGEYDNQPQHF. The CDR3 DNA is TGCGCCAGCAGCCTCGGGGAGTACGACAATCAGCCCCAGCATTTT.